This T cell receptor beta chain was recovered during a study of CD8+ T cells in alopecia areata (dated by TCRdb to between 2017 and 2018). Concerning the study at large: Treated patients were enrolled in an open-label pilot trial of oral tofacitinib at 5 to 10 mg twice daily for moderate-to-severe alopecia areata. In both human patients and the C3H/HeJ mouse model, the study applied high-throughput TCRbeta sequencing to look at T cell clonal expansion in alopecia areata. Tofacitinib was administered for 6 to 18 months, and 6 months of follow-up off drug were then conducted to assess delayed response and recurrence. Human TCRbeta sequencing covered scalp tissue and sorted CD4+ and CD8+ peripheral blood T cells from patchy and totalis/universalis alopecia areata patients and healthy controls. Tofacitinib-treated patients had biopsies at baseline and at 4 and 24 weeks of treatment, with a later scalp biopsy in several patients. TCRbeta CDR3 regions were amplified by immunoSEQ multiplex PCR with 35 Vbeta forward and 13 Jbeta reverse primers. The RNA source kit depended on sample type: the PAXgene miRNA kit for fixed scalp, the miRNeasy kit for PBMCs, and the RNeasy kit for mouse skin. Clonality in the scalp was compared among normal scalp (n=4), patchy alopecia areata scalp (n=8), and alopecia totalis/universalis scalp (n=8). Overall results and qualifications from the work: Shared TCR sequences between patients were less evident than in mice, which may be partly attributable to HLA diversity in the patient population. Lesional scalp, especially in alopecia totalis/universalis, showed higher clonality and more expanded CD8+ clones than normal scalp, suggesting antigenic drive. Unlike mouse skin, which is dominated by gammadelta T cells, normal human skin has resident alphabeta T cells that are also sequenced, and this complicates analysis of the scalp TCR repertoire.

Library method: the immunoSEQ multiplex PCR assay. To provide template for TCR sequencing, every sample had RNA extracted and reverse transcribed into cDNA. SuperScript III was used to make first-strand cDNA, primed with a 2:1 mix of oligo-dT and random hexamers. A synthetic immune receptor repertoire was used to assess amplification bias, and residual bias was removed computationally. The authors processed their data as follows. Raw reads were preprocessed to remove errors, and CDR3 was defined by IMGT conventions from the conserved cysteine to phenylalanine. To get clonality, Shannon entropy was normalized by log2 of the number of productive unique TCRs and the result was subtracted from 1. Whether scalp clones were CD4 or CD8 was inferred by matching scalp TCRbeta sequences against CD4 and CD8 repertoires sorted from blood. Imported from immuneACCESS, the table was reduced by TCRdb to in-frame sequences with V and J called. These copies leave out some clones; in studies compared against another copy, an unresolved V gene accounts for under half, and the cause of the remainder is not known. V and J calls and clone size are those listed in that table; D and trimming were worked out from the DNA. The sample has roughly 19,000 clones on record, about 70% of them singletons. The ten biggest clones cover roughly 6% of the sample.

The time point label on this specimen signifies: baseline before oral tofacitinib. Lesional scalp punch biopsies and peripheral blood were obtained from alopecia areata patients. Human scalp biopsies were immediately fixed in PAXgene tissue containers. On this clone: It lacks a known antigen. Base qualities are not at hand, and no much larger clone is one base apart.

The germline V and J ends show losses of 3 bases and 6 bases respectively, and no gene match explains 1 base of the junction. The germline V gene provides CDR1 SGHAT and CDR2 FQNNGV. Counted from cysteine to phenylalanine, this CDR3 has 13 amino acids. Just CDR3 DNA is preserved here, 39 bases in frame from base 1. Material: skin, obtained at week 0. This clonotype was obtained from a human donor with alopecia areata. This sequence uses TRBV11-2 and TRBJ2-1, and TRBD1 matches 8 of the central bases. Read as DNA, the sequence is TGTGCCAGCAGCTTCGGACAGGGCAATGAGCAGTTCTTC. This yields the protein CASSFGQGNEQFF. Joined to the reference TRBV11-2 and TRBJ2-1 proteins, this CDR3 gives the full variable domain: EAGVAQSPRYKIIEKRQSVAFWCNPISGHATLYWYQQILGQGPKLLIQFQNNGVVDDSQLPKDRFSAERLKGVDSTLKIQPAKLEDSAVYLCASSFGQGNEQFFGPGTRLTVL.